This T cell receptor beta chain comes out of a study of siplizumab effects on memory and regulatory T cells (dated 2019 in TCRdb). The study in broad terms: The effect of the anti-CD2 antibody siplizumab on alloreactive T-cell subsets was examined in allogeneic mixed lymphocyte reactions constructed from human PBMCs. Broad study findings and their caveats: Greater diversity appeared to be present in unstimulated naive T cells than in memory T cells, and a substantial contribution to the alloresponse seemed to be made by naive cells. Among mappable alloreactive CD4+ clones, the Treg-derived fraction averaged nearly 70% with siplizumab versus 25% to 30% in control reactions. Whether proliferating Tregs from siplizumab cultures actually had suppressive function was not functionally confirmed. A naive or memory phenotype could not be assigned to roughly 75-95% of proliferating CD4+ or CD8+ clones. The cumulative frequency of alloreactive sequences traceable to unstimulated CD4+ memory T cells was significantly reduced by siplizumab. Because sequences below about 10^-5 frequency were poorly captured, only a minor fraction of alloreactive clones could be mapped to unstimulated subsets.

The library was generated by the immunoSEQ multiplex PCR assay. Each sample had some 9.7 x 10^4 TCR templates assayed by the deep sequencing platform. Genomic DNA extracted from sorted T cells was the material used for TCRbeta CDR3 sequencing. The study's processing was this. The R programming language was used for clonal analysis of the TCRbeta CDR3 data. Comparing unstimulated samples against CFSE-low samples taken after the reaction was how alloreactive CD4+ and CD8+ clones were defined. Alloreactive CD4+ clones were assigned to regulatory or non-regulatory origin by matching sequences to sorted unstimulated Treg and non-Treg repertoires. TCRdb holds this immuneACCESS table with in-frame rearrangements only. Some clones are missing; in checked studies, unresolved V genes explain under half, and the rest has no known cause. That table gives V, J and clone size, and the DNA gave D and trimming. A total of fewer than 120,000 clones appear in this sample, roughly 92% of them only once. Clones ranked in the top ten supply approximately 1.2% of the sample.

Sorted unstimulated T cells and proliferating T cells recovered from mixed lymphocyte reactions underwent TCRbeta CDR3 sequencing. Fresh whole blood from nine to ten HLA-typed healthy donors was used as the source from which PBMCs were isolated. The germline V gene specifies KGHSH as CDR1 and LQKENI as CDR2. V and J lose 2 bases and 5 bases, and a span of 6 bases separates them. The CDR3 contains 13 residues, cysteine and phenylalanine counted. Only CDR3 DNA is held: 39 bases, read in frame from base 1. Note on this clone: It lacks a known antigen. Base qualities were left out, and no much larger clone turns up one base away.

Recombination linked TRBV18 to TRBJ2-2, with a tentative D gene TRBD1 over 5 matching bases. This clonotype was obtained from a human donor in good health. Sequenced sample: CD4+ T cells sorted from blood. The base sequence is TGTGCCAGCTCACCAAGACAGACCGGGGAGCTGTTTTTT. The resulting protein is CASSPRQTGELFF.